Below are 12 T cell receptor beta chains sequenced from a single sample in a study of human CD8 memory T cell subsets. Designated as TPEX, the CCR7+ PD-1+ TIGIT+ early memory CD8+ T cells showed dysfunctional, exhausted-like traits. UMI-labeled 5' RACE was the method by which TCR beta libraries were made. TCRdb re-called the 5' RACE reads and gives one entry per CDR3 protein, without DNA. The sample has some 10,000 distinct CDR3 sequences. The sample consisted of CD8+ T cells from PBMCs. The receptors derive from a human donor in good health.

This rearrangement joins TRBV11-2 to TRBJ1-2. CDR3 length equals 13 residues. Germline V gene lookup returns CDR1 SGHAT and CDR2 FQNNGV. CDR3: CASAEDGFLGYTF.

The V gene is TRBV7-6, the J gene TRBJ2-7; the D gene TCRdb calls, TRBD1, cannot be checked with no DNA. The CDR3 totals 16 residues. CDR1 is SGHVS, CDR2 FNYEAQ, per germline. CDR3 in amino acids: CASSLVLQGKSYEQYF.

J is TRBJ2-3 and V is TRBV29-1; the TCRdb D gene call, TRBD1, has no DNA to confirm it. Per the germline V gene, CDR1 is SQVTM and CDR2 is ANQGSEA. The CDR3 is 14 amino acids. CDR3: CSVEGAGSTDTQYF.

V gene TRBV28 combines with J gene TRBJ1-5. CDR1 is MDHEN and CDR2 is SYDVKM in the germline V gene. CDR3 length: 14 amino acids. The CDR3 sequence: CASSLLESNQPQHF.

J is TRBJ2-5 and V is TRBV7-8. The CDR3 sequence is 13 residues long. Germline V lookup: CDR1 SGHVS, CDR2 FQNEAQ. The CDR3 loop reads CASSLLTQETQYF.

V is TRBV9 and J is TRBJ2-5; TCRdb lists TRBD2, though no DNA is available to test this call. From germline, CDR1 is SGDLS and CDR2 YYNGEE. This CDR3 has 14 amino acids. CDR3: CASSAGLPQETQYF.

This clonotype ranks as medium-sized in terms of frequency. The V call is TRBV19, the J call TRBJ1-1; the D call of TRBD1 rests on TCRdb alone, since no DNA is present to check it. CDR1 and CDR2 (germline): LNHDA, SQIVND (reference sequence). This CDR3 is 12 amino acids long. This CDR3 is CATGTGGTEAFF.

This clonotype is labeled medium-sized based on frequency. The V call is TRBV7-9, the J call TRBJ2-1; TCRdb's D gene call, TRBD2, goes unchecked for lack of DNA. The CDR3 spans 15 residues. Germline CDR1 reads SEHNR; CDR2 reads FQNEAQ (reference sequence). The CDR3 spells CASSLDSGRRNEQFF.

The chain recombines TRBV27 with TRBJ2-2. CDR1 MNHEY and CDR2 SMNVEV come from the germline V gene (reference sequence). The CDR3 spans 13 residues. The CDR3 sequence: CASSFGNTGELFF.

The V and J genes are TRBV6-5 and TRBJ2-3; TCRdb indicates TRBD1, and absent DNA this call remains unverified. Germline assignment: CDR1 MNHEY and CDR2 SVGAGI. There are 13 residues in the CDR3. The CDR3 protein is CASSTGARDTQYF.

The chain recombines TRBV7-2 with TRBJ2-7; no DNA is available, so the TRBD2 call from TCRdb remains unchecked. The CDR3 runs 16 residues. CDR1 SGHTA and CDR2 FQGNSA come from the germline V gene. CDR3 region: CASSLMEGRSSYEQYF.

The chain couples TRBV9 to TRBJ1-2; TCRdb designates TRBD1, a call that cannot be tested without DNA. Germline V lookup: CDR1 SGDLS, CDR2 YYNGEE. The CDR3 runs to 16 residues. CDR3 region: CASSGQGALVNYGYTF.